This TCR beta chain was recovered during a study of blood T cell repertoires in COVID-19. About the study: Samples of COVID-19 (acute and convalescent) were obtained from the United States, Italy and Spain.

The V gene's germline CDR1 is SGHRS and CDR2 YFSETQ. V shed 3 bases and J 2 bases; nucleotides not matched to a gene: 6. This CDR3 contains 15 residues. TCRdb's copy holds only in-frame clones and misses some; the assay was immunoSEQ multiplex PCR. The sample comprises about 120,000 clones, around 85% of which are singletons, and 3.5% to 4.5% rests with the top ten. The sequencing sample was made of peripheral blood. The chain links TRBV5-1 to TRBJ2-5, with 8 bases that match TRBD1. This TCR derives from a man in his fifties or sixties with acute or convalescent COVID-19. The CDR3 DNA follows: TGCGCCAGCAGCTCGGGACAGGCAACTCAAGAGACCCAGTACTTC. It specifies CASSSGQATQETQYF. The full variable domain, with the rest looked up from reference TRBV5-1 and TRBJ2-5, is KAGVTQTPRYLIKTRGQQVTLSCSPISGHRSVSWYQQTPGQGLQFLFEYFSETQRNKGNFPGRFSGRQFSNSRSEMNVSTLELGDSALYLCASSSGQATQETQYFGPGTRLLVL.